The 11 T cell receptor beta chains below come from one sample, sequenced in a study of shared clonotypes between healthy human individuals. Clones were sequenced by immunoSEQ multiplex PCR, and TCRdb holds only the in-frame ones, with some missing. Among about 1,800,000 clones listed, approximately 94% were seen once. The naive CD8 fraction comprised CD45RO-negative cells positively selected for CCR7 and excluded terminally differentiated effector memory CD45RA+ cells. The sequenced sample was naive CD8+ T cells sorted from blood. All receptors derive from a man aged 18 to 30 in good health.

This rearrangement joins TRBV5-8 to TRBJ2-7; 12 bases map to TRBD1. Looked up from germline, CDR1 is SGHTS and CDR2 is YDEGEE. J gave up 6 bases and V 0 bases, and 7 bases lay outside the gene matches. CDR3 length: 16 residues. The chain's CDR3 is CASSLVLGTGGVEQYF. CDR3 sequence (DNA): TGTGCCAGCAGCTTGGTGTTGGGGACAGGGGGCGTCGAGCAGTACTTC.

The V call is TRBV6-5, the J call TRBJ1-2; 9 bases map to TRBD1. V shed 6 bases, J shed 4 bases, and the junction held 9 bases outside the gene matches. Per germline, CDR1 MNHEY and CDR2 SVGAGI. This CDR3 is 15 amino acids long. This chain's CDR3 is CASRPLTGGGYGYTF. CDR3 nucleotide sequence: TGTGCCAGCAGACCCCTGACAGGGGGTGGCTATGGCTACACCTTC.

This chain joins TRBV6-5 and TRBJ1-1, with D possibly matching TRBD1 (6 bases). The germline V gene has CDR1 MNHEY and CDR2 SVGAGI. V lost 0 bases, J lost 4 bases, and 9 bases lay in between. This CDR3 is built from 14 residues. CDR3 sequence reads: CASSYSQGPTEAFF. The CDR3 region has the DNA TGTGCCAGCAGTTACTCACAGGGCCCCACTGAAGCTTTCTTT.

CDR3 in DNA: TGCGCCAGCAGCCAGAGAAGCGGGACCGTCTCCTACGAGCAGTACTTC. Translation: CASSQRSGTVSYEQYF. The chain links TRBV4-1 to TRBJ2-7; 7 nucleotides match TRBD2. Germline trimming cut 3 bases from V and 0 bases from J; bases unmatched to any gene: 8. The CDR3 loop spans 16 amino acids. The germline V gene has CDR1 MGHRA and CDR2 YSYEKL.

As to this clone: Distinct nucleotide sequences in the sample also encode this CDR3. This chain connects TRBV27 to TRBJ1-1; D remains unclear. V gave up 3 bases and J gave up 6 bases, with 8 bases separating them. The length of the CDR3 is 12 residues. From germline, CDR1 is MNHEY and CDR2 SMNVEV (reference sequence). The CDR3 sequence is CASSLLGSEAFF. CDR3 in DNA: TGTGCCAGCAGTTTGCTAGGGTCTGAAGCTTTCTTT.

As DNA, the CDR3 is TGTGCCAGCAGTGAAACGACAGGGGTAGGTGGCTACACCTTC. Translation: CASSETTGVGGYTF. The genes are TRBV2 and TRBJ1-2; 8 nucleotides align to TRBD1. The CDR3 covers 14 residues. J lost 7 bases, V lost 2 bases, and 6 bases had no gene match. From germline, CDR1 is SNHLY and CDR2 FYNNEI.

The count of this clone is one. This chain uses TRBV29-1 with TRBJ2-1; 9 positions match TRBD2. Per germline, CDR1 SQVTM and CDR2 ANQGSEA. The V gene end was trimmed by 6 bases and the J gene end by 3 bases; junction bases not matched to a gene: 6. The CDR3 runs to 14 residues. In nucleotides, the CDR3 is TGCAGCGTCCAAAGGACTAGCGACTACAATGAGCAGTTCTTC. This encodes CSVQRTSDYNEQFF.

This clone was counted once. The V call is TRBV5-1, the J call TRBJ2-3, with a tentative D call TRBD2 (6 bases). V gave up 3 bases and J gave up 2 bases, with 19 bases separating them. CDR1 is SGHRS and CDR2 is YFSETQ in the germline V gene. The CDR3 consists of 17 residues. The CDR3 DNA follows: TGCGCCAGCAGCTGGAACCCAGGGCTAGCGTCCACAGATACGCAGTATTTT. It encodes CASSWNPGLASTDTQYF.

The chain uses TRBV5-8 and TRBJ2-2; 7 nucleotides match TRBD1. V gave up 4 bases and J gave up 6 bases; unmatched junction bases: 12. This CDR3 region has 16 residues. Germline V gene sequence: CDR1 SGHTS, CDR2 YDEGEE. The chain's CDR3 is CASSTRDSEGAGELFF. CDR3 in DNA: TGTGCCAGCAGCACCCGGGACAGCGAGGGGGCCGGGGAGCTGTTTTTT.

The rearrangement joins TRBV7-6 to TRBJ2-3; D is undetermined. This CDR3 is built from 14 residues. Germline loops: CDR1 SGHVS, CDR2 FNYEAQ. Trimming removed 5 bases at V and 2 bases at J, with 11 bases between. CDR3 protein: CASSAIGDTDTQYF. DNA for the CDR3: TGTGCCAGCAGCGCAATTGGGGACACAGATACGCAGTATTTT.

The chain has TRBV4-1 and TRBJ2-1, with TRBD2 identical over 10 bases. From germline, CDR1 is MGHRA and CDR2 YSYEKL. V lost 4 bases and J lost 6; bases outside the gene matches: 9. This CDR3 contains 16 residues. CDR3 in amino acids: CASSPGGASGGNEQFF. CDR3 coding DNA: TGCGCCAGCAGCCCAGGGGGGGCTAGCGGGGGCAATGAGCAGTTCTTC.